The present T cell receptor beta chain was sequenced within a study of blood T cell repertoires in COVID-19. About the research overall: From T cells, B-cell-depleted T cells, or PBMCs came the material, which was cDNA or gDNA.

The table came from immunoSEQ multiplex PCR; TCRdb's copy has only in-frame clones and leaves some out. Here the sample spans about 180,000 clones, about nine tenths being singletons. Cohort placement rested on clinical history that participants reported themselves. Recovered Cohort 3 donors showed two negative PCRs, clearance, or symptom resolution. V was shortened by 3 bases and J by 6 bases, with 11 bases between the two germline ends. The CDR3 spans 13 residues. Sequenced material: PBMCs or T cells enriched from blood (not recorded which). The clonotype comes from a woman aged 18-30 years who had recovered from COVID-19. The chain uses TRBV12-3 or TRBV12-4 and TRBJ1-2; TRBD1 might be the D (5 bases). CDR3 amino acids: CASSLLTVDGYTF. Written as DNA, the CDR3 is TGTGCCAGCAGTTTGTTGACAGTCGATGGCTACACCTTC.